This record covers a single T cell receptor beta chain. Trimming left V 6 bases short and J 1 base short, with 7 bases between. This CDR3 contains 13 residues. The germline V gene encodes CDR1 MNHEY and CDR2 SVGAGI. This sample's time point: patch test 1, 2 weeks after DPC sensitization. Treatment in this sample: therapeutic diphenylcyclopropenone sensitization with weekly scalp DPC. This sample was taken from a study of human T cells and chemical hapten exposure. TCRdb ran MiXCR on the RACE reads and lists one entry per CDR3 protein. The table includes 380,000 or so distinct CDR3 sequences, roughly 4.8% detected once.

This TCR derives from a woman in her 50s with alopecia areata. Some clones in this sample may be carry-over from other donors' samples. The sequencing used whole blood, collected in connection with sensitization to the hapten diphenylcyclopropenone (DPC). The rearrangement uses TRBV6-5 and TRBJ1-5, with D perhaps matching TRBD1 (6 bases). This CDR3 is CASRGGSNQPQHF. The CDR3 region has the DNA TGTGCCAGCAGAGGGGGGAGCAATCAGCCCCAGCATTTT.